The 32 T cell receptor beta chains below were found in one sample sequenced in a study of OX40 agonist ivuxolimab in advanced cancers. Data came from immunoSEQ multiplex PCR; TCRdb stores just in-frame clones and leaves some out. The sample lists approximately 57,000 clones, more than 80% seen once, with roughly 3.3% in the top ten. The source material was CD4+ or CD8+ T cells sorted from blood, sampled in a trial of the OX40 agonist ivuxolimab. Receptor source: an adult with an advanced solid tumor such as melanoma, head and neck, liver or kidney cancer.

This chain joins TRBV5-1 and TRBJ1-4; no firm D call. Germline V gene data show CDR1 as SGHRS and CDR2 as YFSETQ. CDR3 length: 16 amino acids. Trimming stripped 2 bases from V and 0 bases from J, with 11 bases between. CDR3 DNA sequence: TGCGCCAGCAGCTTTGGTACCTATGCAACTAATGAAAAACTGTTTTTT. It specifies CASSFGTYATNEKLFF.

This chain uses TRBV18 with TRBJ1-6, with 8 bases that match TRBD1. The CDR3 consists of 18 residues. Losses at the gene ends were 5 bases for V and 3 bases for J; bases not matched to a gene: 12. Germline V lookup: CDR1 KGHSH, CDR2 LQKENI. In DNA form, the CDR3 reads TGTGCCAGCTCATCGGGACAGGATAGCTTAAACTATAATTCACCCCTCCACTTT. This gives the protein CASSSGQDSLNYNSPLHF.

The chain carries TRBV9 and TRBJ2-2; either TRBD1 or TRBD2 may supply D (5 bases each). The germline CDR1 and CDR2 sequences are SGDLS and YYNGEE. V was cut by 3 bases and J by 2 bases, with 14 bases left in between. The CDR3 is 16 amino acids. CDR3 sequence: CASSAYTGTNTGELFF. The CDR3 DNA reads TGTGCCAGCAGCGCTTACACCGGGACCAACACCGGGGAGCTGTTTTTT.

In this sample, this clone turned up once. This chain uses TRBV30 with TRBJ2-1; either TRBD1 or TRBD2 may fit D (6 bases each). Germline V gene lookup returns CDR1 GTSNPN and CDR2 SVGIG (reference sequence). The CDR3 is 16 amino acids. V was clipped by 3 bases and J by 3 bases, with 18 bases between them. CDR3 coding DNA: TGTGCCTGGAGGCGGGATACAGGGAATATCTACAATGAGCAGTTCTTC. This translates into CAWRRDTGNIYNEQFF.

J is TRBJ1-5 and V is TRBV28; D gene uncertain. Trimming shortened V by 8 bases and J by 6 bases, and 17 bases separated the two germline ends. The CDR3 is made up of 14 amino acids. Per the germline V gene, CDR1 is MDHEN and CDR2 is SYDVKM. In nucleotides, the CDR3 is TGTGCCAGCGGATTGGGTCGACCGGGTCAGCCCCAGCATTTT. Protein product: CASGLGRPGQPQHF.

This chain connects TRBV5-1 to TRBJ1-1; D is undetermined. V lost 0 bases, J lost 0 bases, and 9 bases lay in between. This CDR3 is built from 15 residues. Germline CDR1 is SGHRS and CDR2 is YFSETQ. The chain's CDR3 is CASSLALAVNTEAFF. The CDR3 coding sequence is TGCGCCAGCAGCTTGGCCTTAGCTGTGAACACTGAAGCTTTCTTT.

This rearrangement joins TRBV1 to TRBJ1-5. TRBV1 is assigned pseudogene status. The CDR3 extends over 16 amino acids. CDR3 sequence: CTSSLALDWEDQPQHF. The CDR3 nucleotides are TGCACCAGCAGCCTTGCCCTGGACTGGGAGGATCAGCCCCAGCATTTT.

J is TRBJ2-3 and V is TRBV6-1, with D maybe TRBD1 (6 bases). The length of the CDR3 is 15 residues. CDR1 is MNHNS and CDR2 is SASEGT in the germline V gene. Trimming removed 2 bases at V and 2 bases at J, with 11 bases between. CDR3 nucleotide sequence: TGTGCCAGCAGTGAACCCCGGGACACCACAGATACGCAGTATTTT. Translated, it gives CASSEPRDTTDTQYF.

The genes are TRBV2 and TRBJ2-7; 12 nucleotides align to TRBD2. The CDR3 length is 17 residues. Germline V gene lookup returns CDR1 SNHLY and CDR2 FYNNEI. V shed 2 bases and J 1 base; nucleotides not matched to a gene: 6. CDR3: CASSELAGGLESYEQYF. The CDR3 DNA sequence: TGTGCCAGCAGTGAACTAGCGGGAGGGTTGGAATCCTACGAGCAGTACTTC.

The J gene is TRBJ1-1, the V gene TRBV7-9, with D possibly matching TRBD1 (5 bases). There are 13 residues in the CDR3. V was clipped by 11 bases and J by 8 bases, with 21 bases between them. The V gene's germline CDR1 is SEHNR and CDR2 FQNEAQ (reference sequence). The CDR3 nucleotides read TGTGCCTCCGGCCGAGACAGCGCGATGGAAGCTTTCTTT. Amino acids: CASGRDSAMEAFF. The variable domain in full, completed from reference TRBV7-9 and TRBJ1-1, reads DTGVSQNPRHKITKRGQNVTFRCDPISEHNRLYWYRQTLGQGPEFLTYFQNEAQLEKSRLLSDRFSAERPKGSFSTLEIQRTEQGDSAMYLCASGRDSAMEAFFGQGTRLTVV.

The chain couples TRBV10-3 to TRBJ2-5; TRBD2 agrees at 8 bases. The CDR3 is 14 amino acids. Germline CDR1 ENHRY, CDR2 SYGVKD. V lost 7 bases to trimming and J lost 5 bases; unmatched junction nucleotides: 9. CDR3 amino acids: CAIKREGIMETQYF. The DNA of the CDR3 is TGTGCCATCAAACGGGAGGGTATCATGGAGACCCAGTACTTC.

The CDR3 DNA sequence: TGTGCCACCAGCCTAAACCCCCCCCCAGGGGGGAAGCCCCAGCATTTT. The encoded protein is CATSLNPPPGGKPQHF. This rearrangement joins TRBV15 to TRBJ1-5, with 7 positions matching TRBD1. The germline CDR1 and CDR2 sequences are LNHNV and YYDKDF (reference sequence). The CDR3 totals 16 residues. Unmatched junction bases numbered 15, after V lost 5 bases and J lost 8 bases.

The V call is TRBV28, the J call TRBJ1-1, with D perhaps matching TRBD1 (6 bases). Germline V gives CDR1 MDHEN, CDR2 SYDVKM. With 10 bases removed from V and 12 bases from J, the gap between germline ends came to 24 bases. The CDR3 covers 13 residues. CDR3 region: CATSPGTYGDPFF. CDR3 in DNA: TGTGCCACCTCCCCCGGGACATATGGGGATCCTTTCTTT.

The V call is TRBV6-5, the J call TRBJ2-3, with D perhaps matching TRBD2 (5 bases). V shed 7 bases and J shed 1 base, with 15 bases lying between them. Germline V gene data show CDR1 as MNHEY and CDR2 as SVGAGI. This CDR3 is built from 15 residues. Written as DNA, the CDR3 is TGTGCCAGCACCCGGGATGGGGTGGGCACAGATACGCAGTATTTT. It is translated as CASTRDGVGTDTQYF.

The chain carries TRBV10-3 and TRBJ2-7; TRBD1 aligns across 7 bases. Germline values: CDR1 ENHRY, CDR2 SYGVKD. This CDR3 is built from 13 residues. With 8 bases clipped from V and 3 bases from J, the junction kept 7 bases outside the gene matches. This CDR3 reads CAIWDSSNYEQYF. CDR3 nucleotide sequence: TGTGCCATCTGGGACAGCAGTAACTACGAGCAGTACTTC.

The sample holds one count of this clone. This chain connects TRBV4-2 to TRBJ2-5, with 7 bases fitting TRBD2. With 0 bases clipped from V and 4 bases from J, the junction kept 11 bases outside the gene matches. This CDR3 spans 17 amino acids. Germline CDR1 LGHNA, CDR2 YNFKEQ. The CDR3 here is CASSQDGASGWGETQYF. CDR3 coding DNA: TGTGCCAGCAGCCAAGATGGGGCTAGCGGCTGGGGAGAGACCCAGTACTTC.

V and J are TRBV28 and TRBJ1-2, with TRBD1 identical over 8 bases. V dropped 3 bases and J dropped 8; count of bases not matched to a gene: 8. Per germline, CDR1 MDHEN and CDR2 SYDVKM. The CDR3 is made up of 14 amino acids. The CDR3 DNA sequence: TGTGCCAGCAGTTTTATCAGGGGGCAGACGGGCTACACCTTC. Amino acids: CASSFIRGQTGYTF.

Here the CDR3 DNA reads TGTGCCAGTAGTATATCTCAGAACACTGAAGCTTTCTTT. Translated: CASSISQNTEAFF. The V gene is TRBV19, the J gene TRBJ1-1, with unresolved D. The V and J ends lost 2 bases and 1 base respectively, with 5 bases between them. Germline V gene lookup returns CDR1 LNHDA and CDR2 SQIVND (reference sequence). This CDR3 has 13 residues.

V and J are TRBV28 and TRBJ2-3; 10 bases fit TRBD2. Trimming removed 2 bases from V and 2 bases from J; junction bases left unmatched: 13. Germline lookup yields CDR1 MDHEN and CDR2 SYDVKM. This CDR3 region has 19 residues. CDR3: CASSLHLGLADENTDTQYF. CDR3 nucleotide sequence: TGTGCCAGCAGTTTACACCTCGGACTAGCGGACGAAAACACAGATACGCAGTATTTT.

V usage is TRBV6-1 and J usage is TRBJ1-1; no clear D gene. Germline CDR1 is MNHNS and CDR2 is SASEGT. V was shortened by 2 bases and J by 5 bases, with 12 bases between the two germline ends. The CDR3 is 14 residues long. Here the CDR3 reads CASSELDGYTEAFF. The DNA of the CDR3 is TGTGCCAGCAGTGAACTTGACGGATATACTGAAGCTTTCTTT.

The chain couples TRBV2 to TRBJ2-7, with 9 bases lining up with TRBD1. After removal of 4 bases from V and 5 bases from J, the junction contained 9 bases not matched to a gene. The CDR3 length is 15 residues. The germline CDR1 and CDR2 sequences are SNHLY and FYNNEI. The CDR3 DNA sequence: TGTGCCAGCAGTGTGTCCCGACAGGGGGTCCACGAGCAGTACTTC. This sequence encodes CASSVSRQGVHEQYF. The variable domain in full, with the rest retrieved from reference TRBV2 and TRBJ2-7, is EPEVTQTPSHQVTQMGQEVILRCVPISNHLYFYWYRQILGQKVEFLVSFYNNEISEKSEIFDDQFSVERPDGSNFTLKIRSTKLEDSAMYFCASSVSRQGVHEQYFGPGTRLTVT.

This sequence joins TRBV7-3 and TRBJ2-2; D may be TRBD2 (5 bases). Germline V gene sequence: CDR1 SGHTA, CDR2 FQGTGA. Trimming pared 1 base from V and 1 base from J, leaving 10 bases between. CDR3 length: 16 residues. The CDR3 DNA reads TGTGCCAGCAGCTTAATTCCGGGAAGGAACACCGGGGAGCTGTTTTTT. It yields the protein CASSLIPGRNTGELFF.

The V and J genes are TRBV7-8 and TRBJ1-2, with D possibly being TRBD1 (5 bases). The ends were cut back, 6 bases at V and 4 bases at J, with 24 bases in the middle. This CDR3 has 17 residues. Germline V gene data show CDR1 as SGHVS and CDR2 as FQNEAQ. The DNA of the CDR3 is TGTGCCAGCAGTTTTAGGGCCAGGGAAAGTCCGGTCTATGGCTACACCTTC. It encodes CASSFRARESPVYGYTF.

The V and J genes are TRBV11-2 and TRBJ2-7, with 12 positions matching TRBD2. This CDR3 comprises 16 residues. Germline V gene lookup returns CDR1 SGHAT and CDR2 FQNNGV. The junction had 7 bases not matched to a gene; V was cut back by 2 bases and J by 5 bases. In DNA, the CDR3 is TGTGCCAGCAGCTTAAGGGGAGGACTAGCGGGAAACGAGCAGTACTTC. It specifies CASSLRGGLAGNEQYF.

This sequence joins TRBV5-1 and TRBJ2-5, with 7 bases identical to TRBD1. The V gene's germline CDR1 is SGHRS and CDR2 YFSETQ. With 0 bases clipped from V and 5 bases from J, the junction kept 4 bases outside the gene matches. CDR3 size: 14 residues. In DNA, the CDR3 is TGCGCCAGCAGCTTGGAAGGGGGCGACGAGACCCAGTACTTC. Protein sequence: CASSLEGGDETQYF.

The V call is TRBV4-1, the J call TRBJ1-3, with 11 bases fitting TRBD1. CDR3 length equals 16 residues. The ends lost 4 bases at V and 3 bases at J; junction bases unmatched: 5. Looked up from germline, CDR1 is MGHRA and CDR2 is YSYEKL. Here the CDR3 DNA reads TGCGCCAGCAGCCCCGGACAGGGGGCAGGTGGAAACACCATATATTTT. Its protein is CASSPGQGAGGNTIYF.

The rearrangement uses TRBV6-5 and TRBJ1-3; 8 bases are shared with TRBD1. The CDR3 covers 15 residues. With 6 bases clipped from V and 3 bases from J, the junction kept 7 bases outside the gene matches. CDR1 is MNHEY and CDR2 is SVGAGI in the germline V gene. This chain's CDR3 is CASSSTGGYGNTIYF. CDR3 nucleotides: TGTGCCAGCAGCTCTACAGGGGGGTATGGAAACACCATATATTTT.

This rearrangement joins TRBV29-1 to TRBJ2-7; tentative D call: TRBD1 (6 bases). The CDR3 sequence is 12 residues long. V lost 5 bases, J lost 3 bases, and 11 bases lay in between. Germline V gene data show CDR1 as SQVTM and CDR2 as ANQGSEA. The CDR3 DNA follows: TGCAGCGTTAGGGACACGAGCTACGAGCAGTACTTC. Amino acid sequence: CSVRDTSYEQYF.

The V call is TRBV7-2, the J call TRBJ2-1; no clear D gene. The CDR3 extends over 13 amino acids. Germline V gene sequence: CDR1 SGHTA, CDR2 FQGNSA. V was pared by 2 bases and J by 8 bases, with 10 bases between. The CDR3 sequence is CASSLLGIDEQFF. The CDR3 nucleotides are TGTGCCAGCAGCTTATTAGGCATAGATGAGCAGTTCTTC.

The V gene is TRBV5-1, the J gene TRBJ1-1, with D perhaps TRBD1 (6 bases). The germline V gene encodes CDR1 SGHRS and CDR2 YFSETQ. The CDR3 extends over 16 amino acids. V lost 7 bases and J lost 4, with 23 bases in between. The CDR3: CASYNPTQGRVTEAFF. The CDR3 bases are TGCGCCAGCTACAATCCGACACAGGGCCGGGTCACTGAAGCTTTCTTT.

On this clone: Being one base from a much bigger clone, this may be a read error. The rearrangement joins TRBV5-8 to TRBJ1-6, with 8 positions matching TRBD1. The trim removed 1 base at V and 9 bases at J, leaving 9 bases unmatched. The germline CDR1 and CDR2 sequences are SGHTS and YDEGEE. CDR3 length: 16 residues. Here the CDR3 DNA reads TGTGCCAGCAGCTTGTTCGTGACAGGGGAGAGTTCACCCCTCCACTTT. It is translated as CASSLFVTGESSPLHF.

The genes are TRBV5-1 and TRBJ2-5, with 7 bases matching TRBD1. Per germline, CDR1 SGHRS and CDR2 YFSETQ. After removal of 2 bases from V and 1 base from J, the junction contained 5 bases not matched to a gene. This CDR3 has 15 amino acids. The CDR3 spells CASSFGGQTQETQYF. The CDR3 region has the DNA TGCGCCAGCAGCTTTGGGGGACAGACCCAAGAGACCCAGTACTTC.